Below are 17 T cell receptor beta chains sequenced from a single sample in a study of blood T cell repertoires in COVID-19. Sequenced by immunoSEQ multiplex PCR; TCRdb stores in-frame clones only, minus some. The table lists 120,000 or so clones, more than 70% of them singletons. Material: peripheral blood. These receptors originate from a man older than 75 with active or convalescent COVID-19.

The chain employs TRBV6-2 or TRBV6-3 and TRBJ2-5; 11 bases are shared with TRBD2. V was clipped by 2 bases and J by 0 bases; unmatched bases: 5. The germline gives CDR1 MNHEY, CDR2 SVGEGT. CDR3 size: 17 residues. This chain's CDR3 is CASSYRASGGYQETQYF. The CDR3 bases are TGTGCCAGCAGTTACCGGGCTAGCGGGGGGTACCAAGAGACCCAGTACTTC.

The V gene is TRBV30, the J gene TRBJ2-7; TRBD1 aligns across 12 bases. The trim removed 5 bases at V and 4 bases at J, leaving 6 bases unmatched. Looked up from germline, CDR1 is GTSNPN and CDR2 is SVGIG (reference sequence). This CDR3 comprises 14 residues. Written as DNA, the CDR3 is TGTGCCTGGGCCCCGGGACAGGGGGCTTACGAGCAGTACTTC. Translating it yields CAWAPGQGAYEQYF.

The CDR3 sequence is CASSWDRLTGELFF. DNA of the CDR3: TGTGCCAGCAGTTGGGACAGGCTTACCGGGGAGCTGTTTTTT. The rearrangement uses TRBV6-6 and TRBJ2-2, with 8 bases lining up with TRBD1. Per germline, CDR1 MNHNY and CDR2 SVGAGI (reference sequence). This CDR3 has 14 residues. Trimming at V came to 4 bases and at J to 5 bases, leaving 3 bases not matched to a gene.

The CDR3 sequence: CASGSNSDLHF. The CDR3, as DNA: TGTGCTAGTGGTTCAAATTCAGACCTCCACTTT. The chain couples TRBV12-5 to TRBJ1-6; no clear D gene. Deletions cut 4 bases from V and 15 bases from J, with 10 bases between. The CDR3 sequence is 11 residues long. CDR1 is LGHNT, CDR2 FRNRAP, per germline.

V is TRBV4-1 and J is TRBJ1-6; 9 bases agree with TRBD1. This CDR3 contains 18 residues. Germline CDR1 MGHRA, CDR2 YSYEKL. Losses at the gene ends were 0 bases for V and 9 bases for J; bases not matched to a gene: 12. CDR3 DNA sequence: TGCGCCAGCAGCCAAGAAGAACTTAGGGGACAGGGTTCTTCACCCCTCCACTTT. Its protein product is CASSQEELRGQGSSPLHF.

The chain couples TRBV18 to TRBJ2-3; D perhaps matches TRBD1 (5 bases). The length of the CDR3 is 14 residues. V was pared by 6 bases and J by 5 bases, with 15 bases between. Germline V CDR1 and CDR2: KGHSH, LQKENI. The CDR3: CASSVNQGRDTQYF. In nucleotides, the CDR3 is TGTGCCAGCTCCGTAAACCAGGGTAGAGATACGCAGTATTTT.

A note on this clone: Other DNA sequences in the sample encode the same CDR3. The V gene is TRBV7-3, the J gene TRBJ2-3, with 10 bases that match TRBD2. Germline trimming cut 3 bases from V and 0 bases from J; bases unmatched to any gene: 0. In germline, CDR1 is SGHTA, CDR2 FQGTGA. The CDR3 runs 15 residues. DNA of the CDR3: TGTGCCAGCAGCTTTAGCGGGGGGAGCACAGATACGCAGTATTTT. Translating gives CASSFSGGSTDTQYF.

The V gene is TRBV7-9, the J gene TRBJ2-5; TRBD2 is a possible D gene (6 bases). The CDR3 length is 16 residues. With 6 bases removed from V and 0 bases from J, the gap between germline ends came to 17 bases. Germline values: CDR1 SEHNR, CDR2 FQNEAQ (reference sequence). As DNA, the CDR3 is TGTGCCAGCAGTTGGGGACTCCCTTCGTACCAAGAGACCCAGTACTTC. It yields the protein CASSWGLPSYQETQYF. Full variable domain (outside the CDR3, taken from reference TRBV7-9 and TRBJ2-5): DTGVSQNPRHKITKRGQNVTFRCDPISEHNRLYWYRQTLGQGPEFLTYFQNEAQLEKSRLLSDRFSAERPKGSFSTLEIQRTEQGDSAMYLCASSWGLPSYQETQYFGPGTRLLVL.

The chain couples TRBV7-2 to TRBJ2-2; 9 bases are shared with TRBD2. The germline V gene encodes CDR1 SGHTA and CDR2 FQGNSA. The CDR3 sequence is 11 residues long. In DNA, the CDR3 is TGTGCAGGCGGGGGGGTCGGGGAGCTGTTTTTT. Translating gives CAGGGVGELFF.

V gene TRBV2 combines with J gene TRBJ1-4; D unresolved. The length of the CDR3 is 13 residues. Germline V gene sequence: CDR1 SNHLY, CDR2 FYNNEI. Trimming took off 4 bases at V and 12 bases at J, with 15 bases between the two ends. CDR3 DNA: TGTGCCAGCAGTGGGTCTAGCCCTGGGGAACTGTTTTTT. It translates to CASSGSSPGELFF.

The chain combines TRBV27 with TRBJ1-5; 7 bases align to TRBD1. From germline, CDR1 is MNHEY and CDR2 SMNVEV (reference sequence). CDR3 length: 13 residues. The ends lost 5 bases at V and 6 bases at J; junction bases unmatched: 4. CDR3 sequence reads: CASSPDRAQPQHF. CDR3 in DNA: TGTGCCAGCAGTCCTGACAGGGCTCAGCCCCAGCATTTT.

This clone was detected only a few times. This chain joins TRBV7-6 and TRBJ2-7, with TRBD2 identical over 10 bases. The CDR3 is made up of 15 amino acids. CDR1 is SGHVS, CDR2 FNYEAQ, per germline. Unmatched junction bases numbered 2, after V lost 1 base and J lost 2 bases. The CDR3 DNA sequence: TGTGCCAGCAGCTTAGTTAGCGGGGGGACCTACGAGCAGTACTTC. Amino acid sequence: CASSLVSGGTYEQYF.

The chain carries TRBV3-1 (or the pseudogene TRBV3-2) and TRBJ1-2; 9 bases line up with TRBD1. CDR3 length: 15 amino acids. J gave up 4 bases and V 4 bases, and 7 bases lay outside the gene matches. CDR1 and CDR2 from the germline V gene are LGHDT and YNNKEL (reference sequence). The DNA for the CDR3 is TGTGCCAGCAGCCCACGGGACAGGGAGTCCTATGGCTACACCTTC. Its protein product is CASSPRDRESYGYTF.

The chain recombines TRBV11-1 with TRBJ1-2; 8 positions match TRBD1. Germline-derived CDR1 and CDR2 are SGHAT and FQDESV (reference sequence). With 5 bases clipped from V and 8 bases from J, the junction kept 10 bases outside the gene matches. CDR3 length: 14 residues. The DNA for the CDR3 is TGTGCCAGCAGCAACGACGGACAGGGCGGCGGCTACACCTTC. Amino acids: CASSNDGQGGGYTF.

V gene TRBV28 combines with J gene TRBJ1-1; TRBD1 might be the D (5 bases). This CDR3 has 16 residues. The germline gives CDR1 MDHEN, CDR2 SYDVKM. V was pared by 7 bases and J by 6 bases, with 24 bases between. The CDR3 protein is CASTLGGGTSVAEAFF. The DNA of the CDR3 is TGTGCCAGCACCCTTGGTGGGGGGACGTCCGTCGCTGAAGCTTTCTTT. The full variable domain, completed using reference TRBV28 and TRBJ1-1, is DVKVTQSSRYLVKRTGEKVFLECVQDMDHENMFWYRQDPGLGLRLIYFSYDVKMKEKGDIPEGYSVSREKKERFSLILESASTNQTSMYLCASTLGGGTSVAEAFFGQGTRLTVV.

The chain has TRBV6-2 or TRBV6-3 and TRBJ2-7; 14 bases line up with TRBD2. Germline trimming cut 5 bases from V and 4 bases from J; bases unmatched to any gene: 4. CDR3 length: 15 residues. The germline V gene has CDR1 MNHEY and CDR2 SVGEGT. This CDR3 is CASSPWTSGGYEQYF. As DNA, the CDR3 is TGTGCCAGCAGTCCGTGGACTAGCGGGGGGTACGAGCAGTACTTC.

The sample holds one count of this clone. The V gene is TRBV12-3 or TRBV12-4, the J gene TRBJ1-2; D perhaps matches TRBD1 (6 bases). With 6 bases removed from V and 7 bases from J, the gap between germline ends came to 15 bases. This CDR3 is 13 amino acids long. This CDR3 reads CASRETGRGGYTF. CDR3 DNA: TGTGCCAGCAGGGAGACAGGACGTGGTGGCTACACCTTC.